A selection of T cell receptor beta chains follows, all from one sample in a study of cytomegalovirus exposure and HLA in healthy donors. Assay used: immunoSEQ multiplex PCR; TCRdb lists only in-frame clones, some missing. The table lists 150,000 to 200,000 clones, roughly 80% of them singletons. The sequencing sample was made of PBMCs. The receptors come from a young woman in good health and CMV-seronegative. CDR3s include the opening cysteine and the closing phenylalanine or tryptophan. The D gene is left open where the match is weak. Where a row states a size, it is once, few, many or the class of an expanded clone; other rows omit it.

v_gene,d_gene,j_gene,abundance,CDR3aa,CDR3nt
TRBV19,NA,TRBJ2-2,NA,CASRIDRNTGELFF,TGTGCCAGTAGGATTGACAGAAACACCGGGGAGCTGTTTTTT
TRBV19,TRBD2,TRBJ2-1,NA,CASSMGAGADNEQFF,TGTGCCAGTAGTATGGGCGCGGGAGCGGACAATGAGCAGTTCTTC
TRBV6-5,TRBD1,TRBJ1-5,NA,CASKGQGPQPQHF,TGTGCCAGCAAGGGACAGGGCCCTCAGCCCCAGCATTTT
TRBV27,NA,TRBJ2-1,NA,CASNIRGSSYNEQFF,TGTGCCAGCAACATACGGGGGAGCTCCTACAATGAGCAGTTCTTC
TRBV19,TRBD2,TRBJ2-3,NA,CASSRLAGGGTDTQYF,TGTGCCAGTAGTCGTTTGGCGGGAGGTGGCACAGATACGCAGTATTTT
TRBV4-3,TRBD2,TRBJ2-7,NA,CASRRLAGGPYEQYF,TGCGCCAGCCGCCGACTAGCGGGAGGGCCCTACGAGCAGTACTTC
TRBV10-1,NA,TRBJ2-5,NA,CASSNTGRETQYF,TGCGCCAGCAGTAATACGGGTAGGGAGACCCAGTACTTC
TRBV29-1,NA,TRBJ2-2,once,CSVELSRFGELFF,TGCAGCGTTGAATTAAGCAGGTTCGGGGAGCTGTTTTTT
TRBV6-5,NA,TRBJ1-4,NA,CASSHQTAYNEKLFF,TGTGCCAGCAGTCATCAGACAGCGTATAATGAAAAACTGTTTTTT
TRBV7-2,NA,TRBJ2-6,NA,CASSFRTSGANVLTF,TGTGCCAGCAGCTTTCGTACTTCTGGGGCCAACGTCCTGACTTTC
TRBV7-8,TRBD1,TRBJ1-4,NA,CASSLARTGRGGEKLFF,TGTGCCAGCAGCTTAGCTCGGACAGGTAGAGGAGGTGAAAAACTGTTTTTT
TRBV7-9,TRBD2,TRBJ2-1,NA,CASSPRLAEVPKNYNEQFF,TGTGCCAGCAGCCCCCGACTAGCGGAAGTCCCTAAGAACTACAATGAGCAGTTCTTC
TRBV7-9,NA,TRBJ1-5,NA,CSSSLGGQGDRPQHF,TGTTCCAGCAGCTTAGGGGGACAAGGCGACAGACCCCAGCATTTT
TRBV9,NA,TRBJ1-1,once,CASRGANTEAFF,TGTGCCAGCAGGGGGGCGAACACTGAAGCTTTCTTT
TRBV28,TRBD1,TRBJ2-2,NA,CASSLKTGTNTGELFF,TGTGCCAGCAGCCTTAAGACAGGGACGAACACCGGGGAGCTGTTTTTT
TRBV7-9,TRBD2,TRBJ2-3,NA,CASSLEAGGPPDTQYF,TGTGCCAGCAGCTTAGAGGCGGGAGGGCCACCAGATACGCAGTATTTT
TRBV19,TRBD1,TRBJ2-1,once,CASSTHRDRAGDEQFF,TGTGCCAGTAGTACCCACCGGGACAGGGCGGGCGATGAGCAGTTCTTC
TRBV5-6,TRBD1,TRBJ1-2,NA,CASSWTGGAIIYGYTF,TGTGCCAGCAGCTGGACAGGGGGCGCCATAATTTATGGCTACACCTTC
TRBV27,NA,TRBJ1-1,few,CASSFSLEHTEAFF,TGTGCCAGCAGTTTTTCCTTGGAGCACACTGAAGCTTTCTTT
TRBV2,NA,TRBJ2-2,few,CASSEDAEQARLANTGELFF,TGTGCCAGCAGTGAAGACGCGGAACAGGCCCGCCTCGCGAACACCGGGGAGCTGTTTTTT
TRBV6-5,NA,TRBJ2-1,few,CASSAAAFDEQFF,TGTGCCAGCAGTGCGGCGGCTTTCGATGAGCAGTTCTTC
TRBV6-5,TRBD2,TRBJ2-1,NA,CASSSGLAPEDEQFF,TGTGCCAGCAGTTCAGGACTAGCGCCTGAGGATGAGCAGTTCTTC
TRBV15,TRBD1,TRBJ2-1,NA,CATSRGRGRRRDYNEQFF,TGTGCCACCAGCAGAGGCAGGGGGCGCAGAAGGGACTACAATGAGCAGTTCTTC
TRBV11-2,TRBD1,TRBJ2-4,NA,CASSVGQGVAKNIQYF,TGTGCCAGCAGCGTGGGACAGGGAGTAGCCAAAAACATTCAGTACTTC
TRBV30,NA,TRBJ2-7,NA,CAWSASYEQYF,TGTGCCTGGAGTGCGTCCTACGAGCAGTACTTC
TRBV10-1,TRBD1,TRBJ2-1,NA,CASSETGEYNEQFF,TGCGCCAGCAGTGAGACAGGGGAATACAATGAGCAGTTCTTC
TRBV6-5,TRBD2,TRBJ2-7,NA,CASTPGTSYEQYF,TGTGCCAGCACCCCCGGGACTAGCTACGAGCAGTACTTC
TRBV7-2,NA,TRBJ2-6,NA,CASSLAGGVGANVLTF,TGTGCCAGCAGCTTAGCGGGCGGGGTCGGGGCCAACGTCCTGACTTTC
TRBV15,NA,TRBJ2-3,NA,CATKLSTDTQYF,TGTGCCACCAAGCTTTCCACAGATACGCAGTATTTT
TRBV5-8,NA,TRBJ2-2,NA,CASSWRYREGTGELFF,TGTGCCAGCAGCTGGAGGTATCGAGAGGGAACCGGGGAGCTGTTTTTT
TRBV29-1,NA,TRBJ1-1,few,CSVHTGITEAFF,TGCAGCGTTCATACAGGGATCACTGAAGCTTTCTTT
TRBV28,TRBD1,TRBJ1-1,once,CASSSTTGGTEAFF,TGTGCCAGCAGTTCTACGACAGGGGGCACTGAAGCTTTCTTT
TRBV30,TRBD1,TRBJ2-7,NA,CAWGQGTYEQYF,TGTGCCTGGGGACAGGGAACCTACGAGCAGTACTTC
TRBV14,NA,TRBJ1-5,NA,CASSQFRGGGQPQHF,TGTGCCAGCAGCCAGTTTAGGGGCGGGGGCCAGCCCCAGCATTTT
TRBV9,NA,TRBJ1-6,NA,CASSGGVPSSNSPLHF,TGTGCCAGCAGCGGGGGGGTCCCGTCCTCTAATTCACCCCTCCACTTT
TRBV10-3,NA,TRBJ1-1,few,CAISEMGGPTEAFF,TGTGCCATCAGTGAGATGGGGGGGCCCACTGAAGCTTTCTTT
TRBV9,NA,TRBJ1-3,NA,CASSVASGNTIYF,TGTGCCAGCAGCGTAGCGTCTGGAAACACCATATATTTT
TRBV5-1,TRBD2,TRBJ2-1,NA,CASSGVAGGPDEQFF,TGCGCCAGCAGCGGGGTAGCGGGAGGGCCCGATGAGCAGTTCTTC
TRBV4-3,NA,TRBJ2-3,NA,CASSQSSYLYGDTQYF,TGCGCCAGCAGCCAATCTTCTTACCTTTACGGGGATACGCAGTATTTT
TRBV7-9,NA,TRBJ2-3,NA,CASSSDGVIDTQYF,TGTGCCAGCAGCTCGGACGGGGTCATCGATACGCAGTATTTT
TRBV5-6,NA,TRBJ1-1,few,CASFLDRMNTEAFF,TGTGCCAGCTTTCTAGACAGAATGAACACTGAAGCTTTCTTT
TRBV4-3,NA,TRBJ1-1,few,CASSQEDRGLATEAFF,TGCGCCAGCAGCCAAGAAGATCGGGGGTTGGCCACTGAAGCTTTCTTT
TRBV29-1,TRBD1,TRBJ2-1,NA,CSVEARDRGLVNEQFF,TGCAGCGTTGAAGCGCGGGACAGGGGATTGGTTAATGAGCAGTTCTTC
TRBV21-1,NA,TRBJ1-5,NA,CASSKVPGKRNQPQHF,TGTGCCAGCAGCAAAGTACCAGGGAAACGCAATCAGCCCCAGCATTTT
TRBV4-2,NA,TRBJ1-3,once,CASSQAGFGNTIYF,TGTGCCAGCAGCCAAGCGGGTTTTGGAAACACCATATATTTT
TRBV27,NA,TRBJ2-1,NA,CASSFPLINEQFF,TGTGCCAGCAGTTTTCCTCTTATCAATGAGCAGTTCTTC
TRBV7-9,NA,TRBJ2-1,NA,CASSNLREGGPNEQFF,TGTGCCAGCAGCAACTTACGCGAAGGGGGACCCAATGAGCAGTTCTTC
TRBV19,TRBD1,TRBJ1-5,NA,CASRGTANQPQHF,TGTGCCAGTAGAGGGACAGCTAATCAGCCCCAGCATTTT
TRBV5-4,TRBD2,TRBJ2-4,NA,CASSPAGGGQNIQYF,TGTGCCAGCAGCCCGGCGGGAGGGGGGCAAAACATTCAGTACTTC
TRBV2,NA,TRBJ1-6,few,CASKQGPSNSPLHF,TGTGCCAGCAAGCAGGGGCCAAGTAATTCACCCCTCCACTTT
TRBV25-1,TRBD2,TRBJ2-3,NA,CASSDRGTSGRTDTQYF,TGTGCCAGCAGTGATCGGGGGACTAGCGGGCGCACAGATACGCAGTATTTT
TRBV30,NA,TRBJ1-6,NA,CAWSSGQGMNSPLHF,TGTGCCTGGAGTAGTGGGCAGGGTATGAATTCACCCCTCCACTTT
TRBV6-5,TRBD2,TRBJ2-1,NA,CASSIDLAGVVEQFF,TGTGCCAGCAGTATCGACCTAGCGGGAGTGGTTGAGCAGTTCTTC
TRBV7-2,TRBD1,TRBJ1-1,NA,CASSSTPGDRGWTEAFF,TGTGCCAGCAGCTCTACACCTGGGGACAGGGGGTGGACTGAAGCTTTCTTT
TRBV2,NA,TRBJ2-2,NA,CASSDQRPAGTGELFF,TGTGCCAGCAGTGATCAGCGTCCAGCGGGCACCGGGGAGCTGTTTTTT